The rows below give T cell receptor beta chains drawn from one sample of a study of patients and donors after allogeneic stem cell transplantation. A single record per CDR3 protein comes from TCRdb applying MiXCR to the RT-PCR reads. This sample yields roughly 150,000 distinct CDR3 sequences, of which approximately 24% are seen a single time; 25% to 30% belongs to the top ten. Sequencing was carried out using blood, either unsorted or a sorted T cell fraction (not recorded which). Receptors originate from a human donor who was either an allogeneic HSCT recipient or a stem cell or donor lymphocyte infusion donor (not recorded which). It is not recorded whose cells these are; they may come from a transplant donor. Each CDR3 is given with its conserved first and last residue. The order of the fields is D gene, J gene, V gene, clone size, CDR3 DNA, CDR3 protein. The D gene is left open where the match is weak. Clone size is not always given. Where it is, it says once, few, many or a class for expanded clones.

- | TRBJ1-2 | TRBV10-3 | few | TGTGCCATCAATGAGGGTTTGGGATATGGCTACACCTTC | CAINEGLGYGYTF
- | TRBJ1-4 | TRBV5-1 | few | TGCGCCAGCAGCTTGGGTCTCAGGAAATCTAATGAAAAACTGTTTTTT | CASSLGLRKSNEKLFF
- | TRBJ1-2 | TRBV4-3 | - | TGCGCCAGCAGCCAAGCCGCAGCTAACTATGGCTACACCTTC | CASSQAAANYGYTF
- | TRBJ2-5 | TRBV2 | - | TGTGCCAGCAGTGAGGCAGGGCGGCAAGAGACCCAGTACTTC | CASSEAGRQETQYF
TRBD2 | TRBJ2-5 | TRBV12-3/TRBV12-4 | - | TGTGCCAGCAACCACCGGGCTAGCGGGAACAAAGAGACCCAGTACTTC | CASNHRASGNKETQYF
- | TRBJ2-5 | TRBV9 | - | TGTGCCAGCAGCGTCGCGACTAGTGTCATGGAGACCCAGTACTTC | CASSVATSVMETQYF
- | TRBJ1-1 | TRBV29-1 | - | TGCAGCGTCGCTTTTAACCTCCTGAACACTGAAGCTTTCTTT | CSVAFNLLNTEAFF
- | TRBJ2-1 | TRBV5-1 | few | TGCGCCAGCAGCTTTGGGCAGGGCCACTACAATGAGCAGTTCTTC | CASSFGQGHYNEQFF
- | TRBJ2-3 | TRBV15 | - | TGTGCCACCAGCAGAGTACAGTCCGATACGCAGTATTTT | CATSRVQSDTQYF
TRBD1 | TRBJ2-7 | TRBV10-3 | few | TGTGCCATCAGTGCCAGGACAGGGATTTCCTACGAGCAGTACTTC | CAISARTGISYEQYF
TRBD1 | TRBJ1-2 | TRBV20-1 | - | TGCAGTGCTAGAGAGGTTGACAGGGTTTATGGCTACACCTTC | CSAREVDRVYGYTF
TRBD2 | TRBJ2-5 | TRBV29-1 | - | TGCAGCGTTGGGGGTACTAGCGGTTTCCAAGAGACCCAGTACTTC | CSVGGTSGFQETQYF
TRBD2 | TRBJ2-1 | TRBV20-1 | - | TGCAGTGCCCATACTAGCGGGGACAACAATGAGCAGTTCTTC | CSAHTSGDNNEQFF
- | TRBJ1-2 | TRBV29-1 | - | TGCAGCGTTGGCCCGAGCTACACCTTC | CSVGPSYTF
- | TRBJ1-3 | TRBV29-1 | - | TGCGGCGTTGAACCGTACTCTGGAAACACCATATATTTT | CGVEPYSGNTIYF
TRBD2 | TRBJ2-7 | TRBV27 | once | TGTGCCAGCAGTTTTGGGCTAGCGGGAGGGTACACCTACGAGCAGTACTTC | CASSFGLAGGYTYEQYF
- | TRBJ1-3 | TRBV28 | - | TGTGCCAGCAGTTTTACATATGGAAACACCATATATTTT | CASSFTYGNTIYF
- | TRBJ1-1 | TRBV7-6 | medium-sized | TGTGCCAGCAGCTTAGAGGGCCAGGCCATGAACACTGAAGCTTTCTTT | CASSLEGQAMNTEAFF
- | TRBJ2-1 | TRBV7-9 | - | TGTGCCAGCAGCTTAAGGGATGCGGTTAACCCCACGGGTGAGCAGTTCTTC | CASSLRDAVNPTGEQFF
- | TRBJ1-2 | TRBV29-1 | many | TGCAGCGTTGCGACAGATCTTAGCTATGGCTACACCTTC | CSVATDLSYGYTF
- | TRBJ1-2 | TRBV7-8 | many | TGTGCCAGCAGCTTATTCGGGGCTAACTATGGCTACACCTTC | CASSLFGANYGYTF
- | TRBJ2-3 | TRBV19 | few | TGTGCCAGTAGTATAACGGGAGTAACAGATACGCAGTATTTT | CASSITGVTDTQYF
- | TRBJ1-2 | TRBV3-1 | few | TGTGCCAGCAGCCAAGCAAACAGGGCGAGAGGTGGCTACACCTTC | CASSQANRARGGYTF
- | TRBJ2-7 | TRBV4-1 | - | TGCGCCAGCAGCCAAGGAAGGGGGACCGACACCTACGAGCAGTACTTC | CASSQGRGTDTYEQYF
TRBD2 | TRBJ2-3 | TRBV20-1 | few | TGCAGTGCTAGACGTGGGCTAGCGGGAGGCTCAGATACGCAGTATTTT | CSARRGLAGGSDTQYF
- | TRBJ1-1 | TRBV6-5 | many | TGTGCCAGCCAAGGGTTGACTGAAGCTTTCTTT | CASQGLTEAFF
- | TRBJ2-1 | TRBV7-3 | few | TGTGCCAGCAGCTTAGTCCTCGGGTCCAGGGGATACAATGAGCAGTTCTTC | CASSLVLGSRGYNEQFF
TRBD1 | TRBJ2-3 | TRBV2 | - | TGTGCCAGCAACCGGGACAGGGGCACAGATACGCAGTATTTT | CASNRDRGTDTQYF
TRBD2 | TRBJ2-6 | TRBV6-8 | - | TGTGCCAGCAGACTTAGCGGGGGAACCAATTACTTTCCTGGGGCCAACGTCCTGACTTTC | CASRLSGGTNYFPGANVLTF
- | TRBJ2-1 | TRBV20-1 | - | TGCAGTGCTAGAGATCCTTGGGTAGTTGCGAACAATGAGCAGTTCTTC | CSARDPWVVANNEQFF
- | TRBJ1-1 | TRBV5-6 | many | TGTGCCAGCAGCTTCCACGGAGGAGGGTGGACGAACACTGAAGCTTTCTTT | CASSFHGGGWTNTEAFF
- | TRBJ2-5 | TRBV25-1 | - | TGTGCCAGCAGTGAATCGGAGACCCAGTACTTC | CASSESETQYF